This T cell receptor beta chain appears in the sequencing data of a study of TIL therapy for anti-PD-1-resistant metastatic lung cancer. Study in general: Median tumor PD-L1 proportion score was approximately 6.3%.

Trimming removed 1 base from V and 2 bases from J; junction bases left unmatched: 4. CDR1 and CDR2 (germline): SGHRS, YFSETQ. The CDR3 is 16 amino acids. Comment on this clone: Its antigen is not known.

Time point in this sample: pre-treatment sample, taken before nivolumab and TIL therapy. Most excised metastases sampled were pleural nodules or supraclavicular lymph nodes. Sequencing used immunoSEQ v3. TCRdb's copy holds only in-frame clones and misses some; the assay was immunoSEQ multiplex PCR. The sample shows approximately 97,000 clones, 50% to 70% of them seen only once. Study-level results: TIL cultures after expansion showed higher clonality and lower diversity than baseline tumor (median 6% vs 31%).

Source: tumor tissue, taken at baseline. The sequence derives from a person aged 25 to 80 with non-small cell lung cancer. The chain couples TRBV5-1 to TRBJ2-3, with 10 nucleotides matching TRBD2. The CDR3 coding sequence is TGCGCCAGCAGCTTGATTAGCGGGGGGAACACAGATACGCAGTATTTT. It encodes CASSLISGGNTDTQYF.